Below are 23 T cell receptor beta chains sequenced from a single sample in a study of blood T cell repertoires in COVID-19. This table comes from immunoSEQ multiplex PCR, and its TCRdb copy is limited to in-frame clones, with some not included. The data hold 95,000 to 150,000 clones, with more than 70% observed a single time. Sequenced: peripheral blood. The source of these receptors is a human donor in a cohort sampled during active COVID-19.

The chain recombines TRBV6-6 with TRBJ2-5; TRBD1 matches 11 bases. Germline-derived CDR1 and CDR2 are MNHNY and SVGAGI (reference sequence). The CDR3 length is 15 residues. After removal of 9 bases from V and 3 bases from J, the junction contained 9 bases not matched to a gene. This chain's CDR3 is CASSGTGGSEETQYF. The DNA for the CDR3 is TGTGCCAGTTCCGGGACAGGGGGTTCGGAAGAGACCCAGTACTTC.

The V and J genes are TRBV5-6 and TRBJ2-7, with D possibly matching TRBD1 (6 bases). V was pared by 4 bases and J by 12 bases, with 20 bases between. CDR3 length: 13 residues. Per the germline V gene, CDR1 is SGHDT and CDR2 is YYEEEE. This chain's CDR3 is CASSRYTGMRMYF. In DNA form, the CDR3 reads TGTGCCAGCAGCCGTTATACAGGGATGCGTATGTACTTC.

The chain is built from TRBV7-2 and TRBJ2-5; D unclear. Trimming cost V 8 bases and J 2 bases, with 12 bases left between them. From germline, CDR1 is SGHTA and CDR2 FQGNSA. The CDR3 contains 13 residues. In DNA form, the CDR3 reads TGTGCCAGCGGAATAGCCGTACAAGAGACCCAGTACTTC. Translating it yields CASGIAVQETQYF.

The chain employs TRBV7-8 and TRBJ1-4, with TRBD1 matching over 9 bases. V was pared by 4 bases and J by 8 bases, with 5 bases of the junction left unmatched. This CDR3 contains 14 residues. The germline gives CDR1 SGHVS, CDR2 FQNEAQ. CDR3 in DNA: TGTGCCAGCAGCTCCGGACAGGGGTGGGAAAAACTGTTTTTT. Translated: CASSSGQGWEKLFF.

The chain is built from TRBV5-1 and TRBJ2-7; the D gene is possibly TRBD2 (6 bases). Germline V gene sequence: CDR1 SGHRS, CDR2 YFSETQ. The CDR3 contains 14 residues. V was cut by 3 bases and J by 3 bases, with 13 bases left in between. The DNA for the CDR3 is TGCGCCAGCAGCTGGGACCGGGGGTTCTACGAGCAGTACTTC. Amino acid sequence: CASSWDRGFYEQYF.

This chain joins TRBV24-1 and TRBJ2-5; 7 bases are shared with TRBD2. The germline V gene has CDR1 KGHDR and CDR2 SFDVKD. J lost 2 bases, V lost 2 bases, and 10 bases had no gene match. The CDR3 loop spans 17 amino acids. CDR3 residues: CATSDSSQGGIQETQYF. The CDR3 nucleotides read TGTGCCACCAGTGATTCATCGCAGGGAGGGATACAAGAGACCCAGTACTTC.

This clone was counted between two and nine times. The chain employs TRBV5-1 and TRBJ2-7; D is possibly TRBD1 (5 bases). From germline, CDR1 is SGHRS and CDR2 YFSETQ. V lost 1 base, J lost 3 bases, and 8 bases lay in between. The CDR3 is 13 amino acids. DNA for the CDR3: TGCGCCAGCAGCTTGTCTCAGGGCTACGAGCAGTACTTC. Its protein is CASSLSQGYEQYF.

The V call is TRBV18, the J call TRBJ2-7, with a possible D match to TRBD1 (6 bases). V lost 5 bases and J lost 6, with 14 bases in between. The CDR3 contains 13 residues. Germline V gene sequence: CDR1 KGHSH, CDR2 LQKENI. CDR3 in amino acids: CASSTTGYGEQYF. In DNA form, the CDR3 reads TGTGCCAGCTCAACAACAGGGTACGGCGAGCAGTACTTC.

In this sample, this clone turned up once. The V and J genes are TRBV6-6 and TRBJ2-5; unclear D gene. Deletions cut 9 bases from V and 4 bases from J, with 15 bases between. CDR3 size: 13 residues. Germline V CDR1 and CDR2: MNHNY, SVGAGI (reference sequence). CDR3 nucleotides: TGTGCCAGTTACCGTCGTGGGCCAGAGACCCAGTACTTC. As protein: CASYRRGPETQYF.

The rearrangement links TRBV30 to TRBJ2-7; 9 nucleotides line up with TRBD2. From germline, CDR1 is GTSNPN and CDR2 SVGIG (reference sequence). V gave up 0 bases and J gave up 7 bases; unmatched junction bases: 7. The CDR3 consists of 14 residues. CDR3 coding DNA: TGTGCCTGGAGTGTTAGCGGGGGAACGAATGAGCAGTACTTC. This translates into CAWSVSGGTNEQYF. Variable domain in full (rest from reference TRBV30 and TRBJ2-7): SQTIHQWPATLVQPVGSPLSLECTVEGTSNPNLYWYRQAAGRGLQLLFYSVGIGQISSEVPQNLSASRPQDRQFILSSKKLLLSDSGFYLCAWSVSGGTNEQYFGPGTRLTVT.

The rearrangement links TRBV5-6 to TRBJ1-2; TRBD1 matches 10 bases. CDR1 is SGHDT, CDR2 YYEEEE, per germline. There are 15 residues in the CDR3. V trimming: 6 bases; J trimming: 6 bases; junction bases outside the gene matches: 11. The CDR3: CASIRTGGSGDGYTF. CDR3 sequence (DNA): TGTGCCAGCATCCGGACAGGGGGATCGGGGGATGGCTACACCTTC.

This chain uses TRBV18 with TRBJ2-7, with D possibly TRBD1 on 8 matching bases. V was shortened by 2 bases and J by 5 bases, with 16 bases between the two germline ends. Germline V lookup: CDR1 KGHSH, CDR2 LQKENI. The CDR3 loop spans 15 amino acids. CDR3 bases: TGTGCCAGCTCACCAGGAACAGGGGGGGAACACGAGCAGTACTTC. This encodes CASSPGTGGEHEQYF.

The sample holds a few counts of this clone. This chain uses TRBV7-6 with TRBJ1-2, with unresolved D. Germline lookup yields CDR1 SGHVS and CDR2 FNYEAQ. This CDR3 is built from 14 residues. The germline V and J ends were trimmed by 6 bases and 6 bases, with 17 bases remaining between them. For the CDR3, the DNA is TGTGCCAGCAGTCCCCGAACGGGTGGCGATGGCTACACCTTC. Translating gives CASSPRTGGDGYTF.

This clone was counted once. The J gene is TRBJ1-3, the V gene TRBV10-3, with TRBD1 matching 8 bases. Germline V CDR1 and CDR2: ENHRY, SYGVKD. The trim removed 2 bases at V and 3 bases at J, leaving 3 bases unmatched. CDR3 length: 15 residues. The CDR3: CAISEQGAVGNTIYF. The CDR3 nucleotides read TGTGCCATCAGTGAGCAGGGGGCAGTTGGAAACACCATATATTTT.

The chain employs TRBV24-1 and TRBJ2-7, with 8 bases fitting TRBD2. The germline gives CDR1 KGHDR, CDR2 SFDVKD. CDR3 length: 13 residues. V trimming: 4 bases; J trimming: 7 bases; junction bases outside the gene matches: 5. The CDR3 DNA reads TGTGCCACCAGTGACAGCGGGAGTAAGGAGCAGTACTTC. This translates into CATSDSGSKEQYF.

This clone was observed a few times. The chain couples TRBV7-9 to TRBJ1-5, with 8 bases aligning to TRBD1. In germline, CDR1 is SEHNR, CDR2 FQNEAQ (reference sequence). V gave up 4 bases and J gave up 5 bases; unmatched junction bases: 4. The CDR3 runs 14 residues. Here the CDR3 reads CASSSQGAYQPQHF. CDR3 sequence (DNA): TGTGCCAGCAGCTCGCAGGGGGCCTATCAGCCCCAGCATTTT.

The rearrangement uses TRBV2 and TRBJ2-3; 7 bases are shared with TRBD1. The CDR3 consists of 15 residues. V dropped 0 bases and J dropped 2; count of bases not matched to a gene: 2. The germline gives CDR1 SNHLY, CDR2 FYNNEI. The CDR3 here is CASSEATGITDTQYF. The CDR3 nucleotides are TGTGCCAGCAGTGAAGCGACAGGGATCACAGATACGCAGTATTTT. Filled out from reference TRBV2 and TRBJ2-3, the complete variable domain reads EPEVTQTPSHQVTQMGQEVILRCVPISNHLYFYWYRQILGQKVEFLVSFYNNEISEKSEIFDDQFSVERPDGSNFTLKIRSTKLEDSAMYFCASSEATGITDTQYFGPGTRLTVL.

V and J are TRBV7-8 and TRBJ2-1; 7 nucleotides match TRBD2. Trimming at V came to 5 bases and at J to 4 bases, leaving 17 bases not matched to a gene. CDR1 and CDR2 from the germline V gene are SGHVS and FQNEAQ. CDR3 length: 18 amino acids. For the CDR3, the DNA is TGTGCCAGCAGCCTCCGAAGAGCGGGACTTAATCGGTACAATGAGCAGTTCTTC. Protein: CASSLRRAGLNRYNEQFF.

The V call is TRBV6-1, the J call TRBJ1-6; TRBD1 aligns across 8 bases. Trimming removed 1 base from V and 6 bases from J; junction bases left unmatched: 11. There are 18 residues in the CDR3. In germline, CDR1 is MNHNS, CDR2 SASEGT. The CDR3 DNA reads TGTGCCAGCAGTGAAGGAGGGACAGGAATTCACTCTAATTCACCCCTCCACTTT. Protein product: CASSEGGTGIHSNSPLHF.

The chain carries TRBV28 and TRBJ1-4, with a tentative D call TRBD1 (5 bases). The V gene lost 7 bases and the J gene lost 0 bases, with 21 bases spanning the gap. The CDR3 runs 18 residues. CDR1 is MDHEN, CDR2 SYDVKM, per germline. The CDR3: CASTLSPQAIATNEKLFF. The CDR3 region has the DNA TGTGCCAGCACTCTTTCCCCACAGGCTATTGCAACTAATGAAAAACTGTTTTTT.

V gene TRBV5-6 combines with J gene TRBJ1-1, with D possibly being TRBD1 (5 bases). V shed 0 bases and J shed 4 bases, with 19 bases lying between them. Germline V CDR1 and CDR2: SGHDT, YYEEEE. This CDR3 contains 17 residues. This CDR3 reads CASSLDGLGGSSTEAFF. Written as DNA, the CDR3 is TGTGCCAGCAGCTTGGATGGTCTTGGGGGGTCGAGCACTGAAGCTTTCTTT. Looking up the rest from reference TRBV5-6 and TRBJ1-1 gives the full variable domain: DAGVTQSPTHLIKTRGQQVTLRCSPKSGHDTVSWYQQALGQGPQFIFQYYEEEERQRGNFPDRFSGHQFPNYSSELNVNALLLGDSALYLCASSLDGLGGSSTEAFFGQGTRLTVV.

J is TRBJ1-1 and V is TRBV7-8, with 7 bases that match TRBD1. There are 15 residues in the CDR3. J was trimmed by 2 bases and V by 4 bases; bases with no gene match: 7. Germline CDR1 is SGHVS and CDR2 is FQNEAQ. The CDR3 sequence: CASSSRQGYNTEAFF. The CDR3 bases are TGTGCCAGCAGCTCGAGACAGGGATACAACACTGAAGCTTTCTTT. Combining the CDR3 with reference TRBV7-8 and TRBJ1-1 gives the whole variable domain GAGVSQSPRYKVAKRGQDVALRCDPISGHVSLFWYQQALGQGPEFLTYFQNEAQLDKSGLPSDRFFAERPEGSVSTLKIQRTQQEDSAVYLCASSSRQGYNTEAFFGQGTRLTVV.

The rearrangement links TRBV6-1 to TRBJ2-7; 9 bases agree with TRBD1. CDR3 size: 14 residues. Looked up from germline, CDR1 is MNHNS and CDR2 is SASEGT. V lost 3 bases, J lost 2 bases, and 2 bases stayed unmatched. CDR3 nucleotides: TGTGCCAGCAGTGAGACAGGGGGAGCCTACGAGCAGTACTTC. Protein product: CASSETGGAYEQYF.